Below, 15 T cell receptor beta chains from the same sample are listed, as sequenced in a study of cytomegalovirus exposure and HLA in healthy donors. The PCR was carried out with 60 Vbeta primers and 13 Jbeta primers. The method was immunoSEQ multiplex PCR; TCRdb's version includes in-frame clones alone and lacks a portion of them. The sample carries fewer than 200,000 clones, roughly 80% recorded once. Sequenced: PBMCs. These receptors originate from a woman aged 25 to 39 in good health and CMV-seropositive.

The chain links TRBV7-8 to TRBJ2-5; TRBD2 agrees at 13 bases. Germline V lookup: CDR1 SGHVS, CDR2 FQNEAQ. This CDR3 region has 19 residues. With 4 bases clipped from V and 5 bases from J, the junction kept 16 bases outside the gene matches. As DNA, the CDR3 is TGTGCCAGCAGCTCTCGACTAGCGGGGGGCCCATCGGTTGACGAGACCCAGTACTTC. Protein product: CASSSRLAGGPSVDETQYF. Looking up the rest from reference TRBV7-8 and TRBJ2-5 gives the full variable domain: GAGVSQSPRYKVAKRGQDVALRCDPISGHVSLFWYQQALGQGPEFLTYFQNEAQLDKSGLPSDRFFAERPEGSVSTLKIQRTQQEDSAVYLCASSSRLAGGPSVDETQYFGPGTRLLVL.

The chain is built from TRBV6-5 and TRBJ1-6, with 7 bases aligning to TRBD1. The CDR3 has 13 amino acids. CDR1 and CDR2 from the germline V gene are MNHEY and SVGAGI. V dropped 6 bases and J dropped 13; count of bases not matched to a gene: 9. CDR3 DNA sequence: TGTGCCAGCAGAATGACAGGGTGGGCGCCCCTCCACTTT. Amino acids: CASRMTGWAPLHF.

In nucleotides, the CDR3 is TGTGCCAGCAGTATTAACAGGGGATTCAACACCGGGGAGCTGTTTTTT. It encodes CASSINRGFNTGELFF. The chain employs TRBV28 and TRBJ2-2; 7 bases fit TRBD1. V was pared by 5 bases and J by 2 bases, with 8 bases of the junction left unmatched. Germline V CDR1 and CDR2: MDHEN, SYDVKM. The CDR3 has 16 residues.

The CDR3 spells CASSEPAPCNYRGKWYGYTF. The CDR3 DNA reads as TGCGCCAGCAGCGAGCCAGCCCCATGCAATTACAGGGGAAAGTGGTATGGCTACACCTTC. The gene calls are TRBV10-1 and TRBJ1-2; TRBD1 aligns across 7 bases. This CDR3 comprises 20 residues. The germline V gene encodes CDR1 WNHNN and CDR2 SYGVQD (reference sequence). Trimming at V came to 6 bases and at J to 5 bases, leaving 27 bases not matched to a gene.

This clone has only one observation. The genes are TRBV5-8 and TRBJ1-6, with D perhaps matching TRBD1 (6 bases). Germline lookup yields CDR1 SGHTS and CDR2 YDEGEE. This CDR3 has 15 residues. Trimming left V 6 bases short and J 7 bases short, with 17 bases between. The CDR3 reads CASNQWGRGNSPLHF. CDR3 in DNA: TGTGCCAGCAACCAATGGGGCAGGGGAAATTCACCCCTCCACTTT.

This clone was seen a few times. Other DNA sequences in this specimen translate into the identical CDR3. This CDR3 reads CASSSEASGGTDTQYF. The DNA of the CDR3 is TGCGCCAGCAGCTCGGAGGCTAGCGGGGGCACAGATACGCAGTATTTT. V gene TRBV5-1 combines with J gene TRBJ2-3; 9 bases match TRBD2. The junction had 6 bases not matched to a gene; V was cut back by 3 bases and J by 1 base. This CDR3 has 16 residues. The V gene's germline CDR1 is SGHRS and CDR2 YFSETQ.

The chain joins TRBV28 to TRBJ1-1, with no clear D. The length of the CDR3 is 18 residues. V was clipped by 2 bases and J by 1 base, with 20 bases between them. Germline values: CDR1 MDHEN, CDR2 SYDVKM. For the CDR3, the DNA is TGTGCCAGCAGTTTACCCGTTGGGTTGAGGCCTTCGAACACTGAAGCTTTCTTT. It translates to CASSLPVGLRPSNTEAFF.

This chain connects TRBV18 to TRBJ1-6; the match to TRBD1 covers 12 bases. The germline gives CDR1 KGHSH, CDR2 LQKENI. This CDR3 has 17 amino acids. V dropped 4 bases and J dropped 8; count of bases not matched to a gene: 9. CDR3 sequence reads: CASSLRDRGLKDSPLHF. The DNA of the CDR3 is TGTGCCAGCTCACTACGGGACAGGGGGCTAAAAGATTCACCCCTCCACTTT. The whole variable domain, filled in from reference TRBV18 and TRBJ1-6, reads NAGVMQNPRHLVRRRGQEARLRCSPMKGHSHVYWYRQLPEEGLKFMVYLQKENIIDESGMPKERFSAEFPKEGPSILRIQQVVRGDSAAYFCASSLRDRGLKDSPLHFGNGTRLTVT.

J is TRBJ1-1 and V is TRBV4-1, with D perhaps TRBD1 (5 bases). The CDR3 spans 14 residues. CDR1 is MGHRA, CDR2 YSYEKL, per germline. V lost 2 bases and J 3 bases, leaving 10 bases between the germline ends. The CDR3 loop reads CASSQRIGDTEAFF. In nucleotides, the CDR3 is TGCGCCAGCAGCCAAAGGATAGGGGACACTGAAGCTTTCTTT.

The chain recombines TRBV30 with TRBJ1-6, with 11 bases lining up with TRBD1. Germline CDR1 and CDR2: GTSNPN and SVGIG (reference sequence). The V and J ends lost 5 bases and 7 bases, in that order; junction bases with no gene match: 4. CDR3 length: 14 amino acids. The CDR3, as DNA: TGTGCCTGGTCGGGACAGGGGGAAAATTCACCCCTCCACTTT. Translation: CAWSGQGENSPLHF.

V and J are TRBV28 and TRBJ1-5; unclear D gene. The CDR3 runs to 16 residues. V lost 6 bases and J lost 0, with 15 bases in between. Germline V lookup: CDR1 MDHEN, CDR2 SYDVKM. CDR3: CASSLTGGYSNQPQHF. The CDR3 DNA reads as TGTGCCAGCAGCCTAACGGGAGGCTATAGCAATCAGCCCCAGCATTTT.

This chain connects TRBV7-9 to TRBJ1-4, with D unresolved. V gave up 1 base and J gave up 3 bases, with 9 bases separating them. Germline CDR1 is SEHNR and CDR2 is FQNEAQ (reference sequence). The CDR3 covers 15 residues. CDR3 in DNA: TGTGCCAGCAGCTTAGAAGGGAGGTCTAATGAAAAACTGTTTTTT. Translating gives CASSLEGRSNEKLFF.

The J gene is TRBJ1-3, the V gene TRBV5-4; D uncertain. CDR1 is SGHNT, CDR2 YYREEE, per germline (reference sequence). Trimming removed 4 bases at V and 0 bases at J, with 8 bases between. The CDR3 length is 14 residues. CDR3 DNA: TGTGCCAGCAGCAACCCCGGCTCTGGAAACACCATATATTTT. Its protein is CASSNPGSGNTIYF.

This chain links TRBV19 with TRBJ1-1; 9 bases line up with TRBD1. The CDR3 sequence is 14 residues long. V gave up 2 bases and J gave up 11 bases; unmatched junction bases: 9. CDR1 LNHDA and CDR2 SQIVND come from the germline V gene (reference sequence). The CDR3, as DNA: TGTGCCAGTAGTATAAAGAGGACAGGGGATGGCGCTTTCTTT. As protein: CASSIKRTGDGAFF.

The chain employs TRBV2 and TRBJ2-5, with TRBD1 matching over 10 bases. CDR3 length: 14 residues. V trimming: 6 bases; J trimming: 6 bases; junction bases outside the gene matches: 7. CDR1 and CDR2 (germline): SNHLY, FYNNEI. Here the CDR3 reads CASRDLGQGKTQYF. The CDR3 nucleotides read TGTGCCAGCAGAGACTTGGGACAGGGGAAGACCCAGTACTTC.